This TCR beta chain was observed in a study of T cells expressing NK-cell markers. Overall study context: Sorted CD3+CD56-NKG2C+, CD3+CD56+NKG2C- and CD3+CD56+NKG2C+ T cells were the source of the TCR beta repertoires.

The study's findings and limits: Researchers report these clonotypes also headed the CD3+CD56-NKG2C+ fraction in a few donors. Nothing established the HCMV specificity of expanded NKG2C+ T cell clones.

Points on this clonotype: The antigen is not known.

Generation of TCR beta cDNA was performed by 5'RACE template switching incorporating UMIs. TCRdb reworked the 5' RACE reads into one entry per CDR3 protein, no DNA. Its table lists 400,000 to 450,000 distinct CDR3 sequences. The sample comprised blood T cells: a sorted CD56 or NKG2C T cell subset, CD4+ or CD8+ T cells, or bulk PBMC T cells (not recorded which). The source is a woman between 18 and 70 years old in good health.

CDR3 loop: CASSPTGDGVNEQFF. The chain recombines TRBV13 with TRBJ2-1; lacking DNA, the TRBD1 call made by TCRdb goes unchecked. The CDR3 runs to 15 residues. The germline V gene has CDR1 PRHDT and CDR2 FYEKMQ (reference sequence).